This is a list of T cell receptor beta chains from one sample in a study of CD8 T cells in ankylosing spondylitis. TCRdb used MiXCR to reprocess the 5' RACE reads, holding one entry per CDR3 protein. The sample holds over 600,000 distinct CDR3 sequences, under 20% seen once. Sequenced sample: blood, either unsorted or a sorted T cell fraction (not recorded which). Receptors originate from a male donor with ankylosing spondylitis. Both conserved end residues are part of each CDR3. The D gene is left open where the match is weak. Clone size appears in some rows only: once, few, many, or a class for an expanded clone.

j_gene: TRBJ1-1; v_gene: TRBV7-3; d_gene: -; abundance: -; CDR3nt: TGTGCCAGCAGGGAAGGGTCGCGGACTGAAGCTTTCTTT; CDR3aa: CASREGSRTEAFF
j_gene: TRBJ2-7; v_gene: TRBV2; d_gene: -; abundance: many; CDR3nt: TGTGCCAGCAGGGACGGACCTGGCGGGTTTACGGAGCAGTACTTC; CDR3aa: CASRDGPGGFTEQYF
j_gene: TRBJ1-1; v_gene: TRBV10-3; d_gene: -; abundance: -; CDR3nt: TGTGCCATCAGTGAGTCGAGCATTGAAGCTTTCTTT; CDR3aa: CAISESSIEAFF
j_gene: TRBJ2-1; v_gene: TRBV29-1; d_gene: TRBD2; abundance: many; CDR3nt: TGCAGCGTTGGACTAGCGGGAATAGAGGATGAGCAGTTCTTC; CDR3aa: CSVGLAGIEDEQFF
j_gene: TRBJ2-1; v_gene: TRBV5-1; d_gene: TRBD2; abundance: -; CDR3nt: TGCGCCAGCAGCTTGCAGCCTAGCGGGGGGGCCATTGAGCAGTTCTTC; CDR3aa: CASSLQPSGGAIEQFF
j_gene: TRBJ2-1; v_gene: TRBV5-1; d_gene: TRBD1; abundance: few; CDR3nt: TGCGCCAGTTCGGCCGGGACAGGCGTTTACAATGAGCAGTTCTTC; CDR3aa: CASSAGTGVYNEQFF
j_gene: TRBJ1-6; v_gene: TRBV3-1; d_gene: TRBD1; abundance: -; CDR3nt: TGTGCCAGCAGGGGACAGGGGGCAAATAATTCACCCCTCCACTTT; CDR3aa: CASRGQGANNSPLHF
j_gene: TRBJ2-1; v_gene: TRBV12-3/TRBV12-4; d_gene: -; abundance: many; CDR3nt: TGTGCCAGCAGTTTAAGGGCAGACTACAATGAGCAGTTCTTC; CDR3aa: CASSLRADYNEQFF
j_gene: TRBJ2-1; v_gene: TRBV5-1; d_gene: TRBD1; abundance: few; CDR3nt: TGCGCCAGCAGGCAAGAGGACAGGGCCGTAAGTCTGGTCTTC; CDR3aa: CASRQEDRAVSLVF
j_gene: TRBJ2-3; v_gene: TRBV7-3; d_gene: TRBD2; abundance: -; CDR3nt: TGTGCCAGCAGCGCGACTAGCGGGGGGGCCTCTGATACGCAGTATTTT; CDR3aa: CASSATSGGASDTQYF
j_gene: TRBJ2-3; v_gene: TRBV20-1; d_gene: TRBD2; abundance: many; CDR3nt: TGCAGTGCTAGAGATTTTGCACTAGCGGGTACAGATACGCAGTATTTT; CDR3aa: CSARDFALAGTDTQYF
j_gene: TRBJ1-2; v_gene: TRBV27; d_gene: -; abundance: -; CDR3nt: TGTGCCAGCTCAACCAGGACGGCCTATGGCTACACCTTC; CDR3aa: CASSTRTAYGYTF
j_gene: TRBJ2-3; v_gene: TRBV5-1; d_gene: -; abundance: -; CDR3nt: TGCGCCAGCATCCGGGACTCATACACAGATACGCAGTATTTT; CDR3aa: CASIRDSYTDTQYF
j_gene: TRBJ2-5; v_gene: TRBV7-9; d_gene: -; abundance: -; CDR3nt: TGTGCCAGCAGCTTTCCCCTAGGCCACCAAGAGACCCAGTACTTC; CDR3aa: CASSFPLGHQETQYF
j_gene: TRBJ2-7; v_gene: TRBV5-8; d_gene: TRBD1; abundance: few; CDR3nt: TGTGCCAGCAGCTACCGGGACAGGGACGAGCAGTACTTC; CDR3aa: CASSYRDRDEQYF
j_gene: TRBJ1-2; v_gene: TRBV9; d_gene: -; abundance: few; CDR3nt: TGTGCCAGCAGCGTACAGTGGGGTTCCGGTGGCTACACCTTC; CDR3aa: CASSVQWGSGGYTF
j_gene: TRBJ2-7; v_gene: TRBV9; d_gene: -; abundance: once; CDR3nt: TGTGCCAGCAGCGAGGACGAGAGACCGAACTACGAGCAGTACTTC; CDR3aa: CASSEDERPNYEQYF
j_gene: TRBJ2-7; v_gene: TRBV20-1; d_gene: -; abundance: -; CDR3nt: TGCAGTGCTTTATTACGGGTATCCTCCTACGAGCAGTACTTC; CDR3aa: CSALLRVSSYEQYF
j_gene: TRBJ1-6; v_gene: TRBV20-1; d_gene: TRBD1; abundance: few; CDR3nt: TGCAGTGCTAGGGCGGGACAGGGGGCAAAATTGGGATCACCCCTCCACTTT; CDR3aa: CSARAGQGAKLGSPLHF
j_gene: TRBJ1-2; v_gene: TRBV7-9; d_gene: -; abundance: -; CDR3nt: TGTGCCAGCAGCGCCGGGACCTCGGGCCTTGGCTACACCTTC; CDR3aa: CASSAGTSGLGYTF
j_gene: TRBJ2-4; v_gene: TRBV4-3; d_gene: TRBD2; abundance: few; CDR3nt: TGCGCCAGCAGCCAAGATTTGGGGGGGGGTTCCGCCAAAAACATTCAGTACTTC; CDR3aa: CASSQDLGGGSAKNIQYF
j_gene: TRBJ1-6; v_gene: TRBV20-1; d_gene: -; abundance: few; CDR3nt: TGCAGTGCTCCCGACAGTCTAAGCTCCTATAATTCACCCCTCCACTTT; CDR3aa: CSAPDSLSSYNSPLHF
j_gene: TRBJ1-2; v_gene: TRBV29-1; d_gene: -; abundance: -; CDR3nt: TGCAGCGTTGAACCACAGGGTGTAGAAGGCTACACCTTC; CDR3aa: CSVEPQGVEGYTF
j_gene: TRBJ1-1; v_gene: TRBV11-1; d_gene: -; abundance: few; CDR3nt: TGTGCCAGCAGCCGCTCGGGGGCGGTCGGTGAACGGGGCACTGAAGCTTTCTTT; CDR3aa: CASSRSGAVGERGTEAFF
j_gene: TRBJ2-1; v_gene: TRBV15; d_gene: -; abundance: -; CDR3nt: TGTGCCACCCGGGTTGGCGGCTCCTACAATGAGCAGTTCTTC; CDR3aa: CATRVGGSYNEQFF
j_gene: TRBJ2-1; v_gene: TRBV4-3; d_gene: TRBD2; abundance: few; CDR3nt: TGCGCCAGCAGCCCCACTAGCGGGACCTTGGGGCAGTTCTTC; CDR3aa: CASSPTSGTLGQFF
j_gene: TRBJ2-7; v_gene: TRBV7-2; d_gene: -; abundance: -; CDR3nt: TGTGCCAGCAGCATTCCACTCAGCGGGTACTACGAGCAGTACTTC; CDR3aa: CASSIPLSGYYEQYF
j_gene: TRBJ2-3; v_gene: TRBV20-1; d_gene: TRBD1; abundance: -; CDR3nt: TGCAGTGCAGGGGACAGGGAGGGCACAGATACGCAGTATTTT; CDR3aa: CSAGDREGTDTQYF
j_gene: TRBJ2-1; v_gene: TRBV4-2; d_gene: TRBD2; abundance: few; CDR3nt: TGTGCCAGCAGCCAAGGGCGGAGCGGGGGGAGTTACAATGAGCAGTTCTTC; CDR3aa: CASSQGRSGGSYNEQFF
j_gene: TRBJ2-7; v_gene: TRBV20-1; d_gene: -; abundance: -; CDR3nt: TGCAGTGCTAACCGGGACTACGAGCAGTACTTC; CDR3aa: CSANRDYEQYF
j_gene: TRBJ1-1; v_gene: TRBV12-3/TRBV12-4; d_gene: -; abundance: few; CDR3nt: TGTGCCAGCAGTCCAGCCCACAACAGGCGCCCTGAAGCTTTCTTT; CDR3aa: CASSPAHNRRPEAFF
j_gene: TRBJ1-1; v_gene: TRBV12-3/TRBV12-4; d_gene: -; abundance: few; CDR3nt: TGTGCCAGTAAATACTACACTGAAGCTTTCTTT; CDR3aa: CASKYYTEAFF
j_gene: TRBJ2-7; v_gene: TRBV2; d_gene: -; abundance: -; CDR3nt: TGTGCCAGCGGGACCCAGACCTACGAGCAGTACTTC; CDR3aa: CASGTQTYEQYF
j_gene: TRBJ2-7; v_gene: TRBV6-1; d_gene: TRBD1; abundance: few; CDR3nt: TGTGCCAGCAGCCCCTCCCCGGGACAGGGGGGCGAGCAGTACTTC; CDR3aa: CASSPSPGQGGEQYF
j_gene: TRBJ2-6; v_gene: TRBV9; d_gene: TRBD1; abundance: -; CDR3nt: TGTGCCAGCAGCGTAGCCTCAGGGGGCGCGTTGGGGGCCAACGTCCTGACTTTC; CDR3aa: CASSVASGGALGANVLTF
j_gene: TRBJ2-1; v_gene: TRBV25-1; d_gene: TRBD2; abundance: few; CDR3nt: TGTGCCAGCAGTGGACCGTGGGGCGGGAGGGCCCAGGATGAGCAGTTCTTC; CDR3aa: CASSGPWGGRAQDEQFF
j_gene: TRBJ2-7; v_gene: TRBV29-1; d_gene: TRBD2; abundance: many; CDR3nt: TGCAGCGTCGGGACTACCTCCTACGAGCAGTACTTC; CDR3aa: CSVGTTSYEQYF
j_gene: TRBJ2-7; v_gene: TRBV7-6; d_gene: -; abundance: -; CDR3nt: TGTGCCAGCAGTCAAGGCCCGGGGACCGAGCAGTACTTC; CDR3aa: CASSQGPGTEQYF
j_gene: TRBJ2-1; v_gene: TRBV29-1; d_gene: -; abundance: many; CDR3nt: TGCAGCGTTGAGCGTATTGGGGCCGACAATGAGCAGTTCTTC; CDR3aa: CSVERIGADNEQFF
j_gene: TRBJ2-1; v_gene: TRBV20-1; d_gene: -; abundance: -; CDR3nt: TGCAGTGCTGGGGAAGCGGGCGGCATGTCTAATGAGCAGTTCTTC; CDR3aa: CSAGEAGGMSNEQFF
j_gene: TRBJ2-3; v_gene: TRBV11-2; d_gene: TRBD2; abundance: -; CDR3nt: TGTGCCAGCAGCTTACTAGCGGGGGGGCAGTCAGATACGCAGTATTTT; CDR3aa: CASSLLAGGQSDTQYF
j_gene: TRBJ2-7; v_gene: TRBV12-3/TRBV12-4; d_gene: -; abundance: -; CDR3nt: TGTGCCAGCAGGGACAGCTTATCCTACGAGCAGTACTTC; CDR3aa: CASRDSLSYEQYF
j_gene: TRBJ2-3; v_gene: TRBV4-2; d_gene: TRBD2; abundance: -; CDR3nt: TGTGCCAGCAGCCAAGATTGGCTAGCGGCAAGCACAGATACGCAGTATTTT; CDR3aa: CASSQDWLAASTDTQYF